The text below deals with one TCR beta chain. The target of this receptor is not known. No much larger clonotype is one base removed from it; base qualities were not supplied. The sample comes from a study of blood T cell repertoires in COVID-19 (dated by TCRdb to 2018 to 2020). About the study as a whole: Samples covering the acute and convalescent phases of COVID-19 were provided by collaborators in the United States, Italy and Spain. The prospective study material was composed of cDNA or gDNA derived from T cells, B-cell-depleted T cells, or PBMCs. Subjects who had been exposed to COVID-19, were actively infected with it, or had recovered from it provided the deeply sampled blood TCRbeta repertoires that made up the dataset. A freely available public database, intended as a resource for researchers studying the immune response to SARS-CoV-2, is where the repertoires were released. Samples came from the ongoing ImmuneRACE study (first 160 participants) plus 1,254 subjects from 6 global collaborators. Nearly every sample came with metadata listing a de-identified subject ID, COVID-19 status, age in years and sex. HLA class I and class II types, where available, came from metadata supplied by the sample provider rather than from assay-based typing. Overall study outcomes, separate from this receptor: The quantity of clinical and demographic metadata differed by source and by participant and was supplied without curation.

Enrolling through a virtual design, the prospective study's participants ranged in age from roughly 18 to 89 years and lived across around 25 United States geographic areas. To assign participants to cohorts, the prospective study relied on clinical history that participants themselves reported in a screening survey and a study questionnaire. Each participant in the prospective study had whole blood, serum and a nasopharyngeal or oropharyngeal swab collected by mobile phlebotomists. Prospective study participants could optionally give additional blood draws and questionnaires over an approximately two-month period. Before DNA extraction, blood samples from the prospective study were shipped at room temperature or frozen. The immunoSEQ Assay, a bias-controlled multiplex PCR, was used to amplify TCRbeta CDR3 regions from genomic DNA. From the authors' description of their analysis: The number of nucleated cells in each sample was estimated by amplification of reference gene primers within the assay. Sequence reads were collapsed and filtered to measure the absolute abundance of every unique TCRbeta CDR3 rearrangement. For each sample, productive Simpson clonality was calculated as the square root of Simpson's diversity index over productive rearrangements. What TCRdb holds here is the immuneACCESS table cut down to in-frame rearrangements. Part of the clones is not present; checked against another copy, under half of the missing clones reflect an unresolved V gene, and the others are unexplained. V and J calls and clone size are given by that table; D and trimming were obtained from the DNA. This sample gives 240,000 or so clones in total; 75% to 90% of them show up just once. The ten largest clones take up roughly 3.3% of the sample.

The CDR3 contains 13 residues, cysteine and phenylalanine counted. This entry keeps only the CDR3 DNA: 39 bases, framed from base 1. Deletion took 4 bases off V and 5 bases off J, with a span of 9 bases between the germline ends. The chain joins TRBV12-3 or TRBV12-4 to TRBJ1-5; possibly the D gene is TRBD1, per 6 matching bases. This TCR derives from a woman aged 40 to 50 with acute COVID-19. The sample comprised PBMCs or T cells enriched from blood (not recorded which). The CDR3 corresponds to CASSWDTYQPQHF. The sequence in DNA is TGTGCCAGCAGTTGGGACACTTATCAGCCCCAGCATTTT.